This TCR beta chain was recovered during a study of neoadjuvant nivolumab and ipilimumab in lung cancer. Findings and limits, study-wide: From pretherapy to surgery, tumor richness and clonality rose with dual therapy. Resected-tumor TCR richness correlated positively with pretherapy blood richness.

CDR3 size: 16 residues. Clones were read by immunoSEQ multiplex PCR, and TCRdb kept only the in-frame ones, dropping some. The sample comprises 26,000 or so clones, 75% to 90% of which are singletons, and approximately 5.9% rests with the top ten. About this clone: The antigen is undetermined.

The material sequenced was peripheral blood, taken before neoadjuvant nivolumab, alone or with ipilimumab. V and J are TRBV12-2 and TRBJ2-3; the table assigns TRBD1, which was not confirmed against the DNA. TRBV12-2 represents a pseudogene. The sequence came from an adult with non-small cell lung cancer. The CDR3 is CASRPVRAGGPDTQYF. CDR3 nucleotides: TGTGCAAGTCGCCCGGTTAGGGCAGGGGGCCCAGATACGCAGTATTTT.